The T cell receptor beta chain under discussion was sequenced for a study of CD8+CD57+ T cells in acquired aplastic anemia. Template material for TCR beta VDJ and CDR3 profiling consisted of genomic DNA. TCRdb recomputed calls from the reads with MiXCR, one row per CDR3 protein. The sample yields about 58,000 distinct CDR3 sequences, approximately 54% seen once. The CDR3 is made up of 13 amino acids. V lost 4 bases and J lost 7, with 11 bases in between. From germline, CDR1 is MGHRA and CDR2 YSYEKL. The sequenced patients had an expansion of CD8+CD57+ cells seen by flow cytometry. This sequence joins TRBV4-1 and TRBJ2-1; TRBD2 is a possible D gene (5 bases). The receptor was isolated from a human donor with aplastic anemia. The sequenced material came from sorted CD4+, CD8+, or CD8+CD57+ T cells (not recorded which) from PBMCs. As DNA, the CDR3 is TGCGCCAGCAGCCTCGGGGTGTGGAATGAGCAGTTCTTC. It is translated as CASSLGVWNEQFF.